The 14 T cell receptor beta chains listed next were all sequenced from one sample in a study of blood T cell repertoires in COVID-19. The table came from immunoSEQ multiplex PCR; TCRdb's copy has only in-frame clones and leaves some out. Of some 200,000 clones in the sample, about 79% were seen once. Sequenced: PBMCs or T cells enriched from blood (not recorded which). These receptor sequences come from a woman in her thirties or forties with acute COVID-19.

The V call is TRBV7-7, the J call TRBJ2-1; perhaps TRBD2 as D (7 bases). Germline CDR1 SSHAT, CDR2 FNYEAQ (reference sequence). Deletions cut 0 bases from V and 6 bases from J, with 12 bases between. The CDR3 has 15 amino acids. The CDR3 spells CASSLAGGPINEQFF. In nucleotides, the CDR3 is TGTGCCAGCAGCTTAGCGGGGGGGCCGATCAATGAGCAGTTCTTC.

This clone has more than one count but fewer than ten. This chain joins TRBV29-1 and TRBJ1-4; 7 bases match TRBD1. CDR3 length: 14 residues. V shed 6 bases, J shed 6 bases, and the junction held 10 bases outside the gene matches. Per the germline V gene, CDR1 is SQVTM and CDR2 is ANQGSEA. The CDR3 reads CSVQKQGSDEKLFF. CDR3 bases: TGCAGCGTGCAAAAACAGGGGAGTGATGAAAAACTGTTTTTT.

This chain connects TRBV30 to TRBJ1-3; possibly TRBD1 for D (5 bases). The CDR3 totals 17 residues. Germline V gene lookup returns CDR1 GTSNPN and CDR2 SVGIG (reference sequence). V was shortened by 0 bases and J by 0 bases, with 15 bases between the two germline ends. CDR3 protein: CAWSVLSTAYSGNTIYF. In DNA form, the CDR3 reads TGTGCCTGGAGTGTCCTATCGACAGCGTACTCTGGAAACACCATATATTTT.

V usage is TRBV18 and J usage is TRBJ1-5; D unclear. Germline values: CDR1 KGHSH, CDR2 LQKENI. The CDR3 runs 13 residues. The ends were cut back, 3 bases at V and 4 bases at J, with 7 bases in the middle. CDR3 bases: TGTGCCAGCTCACCGGCAGAAAATCAGCCCCAGCATTTT. Amino acids: CASSPAENQPQHF.

This clone was counted a single time. The rearrangement links TRBV14 to TRBJ1-1; tentatively, D is TRBD1 (5 bases). This CDR3 region has 17 residues. Germline lookup yields CDR1 SGHDN and CDR2 FVKESK. Deletions cut 1 base from V and 1 base from J, with 16 bases between. This CDR3 reads CASSQVVTGRWNTEAFF. The DNA for the CDR3 is TGTGCCAGCAGCCAAGTAGTAACAGGTCGTTGGAACACTGAAGCTTTCTTT.

This sequence joins TRBV28 and TRBJ2-3; 13 nucleotides line up with TRBD2. Per the germline V gene, CDR1 is MDHEN and CDR2 is SYDVKM. Trimming cost V 1 base and J 1 base; bases outside gene matches: 5. There are 18 residues in the CDR3. CDR3 nucleotides: TGTGCCAGCAGTTTATACTCCGGGACTAGCGGGGGCACAGATACGCAGTATTTT. This gives the protein CASSLYSGTSGGTDTQYF.

This chain links TRBV30 with TRBJ2-4, with D possibly TRBD2 on 6 matching bases. Germline V gives CDR1 GTSNPN, CDR2 SVGIG (reference sequence). The CDR3 sequence is 13 residues long. Trimming took off 0 bases at V and 7 bases at J, with 10 bases between the two ends. The CDR3 coding sequence is TGTGCCTGGAGTGTACGGGGAGGTAACATTCAGTACTTC. This gives the protein CAWSVRGGNIQYF. Full variable domain (remainder filled in from reference TRBV30 and TRBJ2-4): SQTIHQWPATLVQPVGSPLSLECTVEGTSNPNLYWYRQAAGRGLQLLFYSVGIGQISSEVPQNLSASRPQDRQFILSSKKLLLSDSGFYLCAWSVRGGNIQYFGAGTRLSVL.

This chain uses TRBV25-1 with TRBJ1-2, with unresolved D. The CDR3 extends over 13 amino acids. Deletions cut 3 bases from V and 7 bases from J, with 12 bases between. CDR1 MGHDK and CDR2 SYGVNS come from the germline V gene. The CDR3 spells CASSESGARGYTF. The CDR3 coding sequence is TGTGCCAGCAGTGAGAGCGGCGCGCGTGGCTACACCTTC.

This sequence joins TRBV29-1 and TRBJ2-1, with a weak D call TRBD2 (5 bases). Per germline, CDR1 SQVTM and CDR2 ANQGSEA. The CDR3 runs to 13 residues. V lost 7 bases to trimming and J lost 4 bases, with 14 bases between them. The CDR3 nucleotides read TGCAGCGGTGTAAGCACTAGGTACAATGAGCAGTTCTTC. Its protein is CSGVSTRYNEQFF.

This chain uses TRBV6-1 with TRBJ2-7, with 11 bases aligning to TRBD1. Germline V gene lookup returns CDR1 MNHNS and CDR2 SASEGT. J was trimmed by 7 bases and V by 2 bases; bases with no gene match: 7. The length of the CDR3 is 15 residues. The CDR3 spells CASSERTGGRFEQYF. CDR3 in DNA: TGTGCCAGCAGTGAAAGGACAGGGGGCCGGTTTGAGCAGTACTTC.

The CDR3 nucleotides are TGTGCCAGCAGCCTGCGCGGGGGGAGCCGGAGGACCGGGGAGCTGTTTTTT. The encoded protein is CASSLRGGSRRTGELFF. The V and J genes are TRBV3-1 (or the pseudogene TRBV3-2) and TRBJ2-2, with 8 bases that match TRBD2. After removal of 4 bases from V and 5 bases from J, the junction contained 12 bases not matched to a gene. This CDR3 has 17 residues. CDR1 is LGHDT, CDR2 YNNKEL, per germline (reference sequence).

The chain is built from TRBV27 and TRBJ2-2, with D possibly matching TRBD1 (6 bases). Germline lookup yields CDR1 MNHEY and CDR2 SMNVEV (reference sequence). The CDR3 covers 14 residues. V lost 4 bases and J 8 bases, leaving 14 bases between the germline ends. DNA of the CDR3: TGTGCCAGCAGTTCCTACAGGGTCTCGGGGGAGCTGTTTTTT. Protein product: CASSSYRVSGELFF.

This chain connects TRBV9 to TRBJ2-1; 14 nucleotides align to TRBD2. This CDR3 contains 18 residues. V shed 4 bases, J shed 8 bases, and the junction held 14 bases outside the gene matches. Looked up from germline, CDR1 is SGDLS and CDR2 is YYNGEE. CDR3 sequence reads: CASSLGTSGRRRGYEQFF. The CDR3 coding sequence is TGTGCCAGCAGCCTTGGGACTAGCGGGAGACGGCGCGGGTATGAGCAGTTCTTC. The full variable domain, rest sourced from reference TRBV9 and TRBJ2-1, is DSGVTQTPKHLITATGQRVTLRCSPRSGDLSVYWYQQSLDQGLQFLIQYYNGEERAKGNILERFSAQQFPDLHSELNLSSLELGDSALYFCASSLGTSGRRRGYEQFFGPGTRLTVL.

The J gene is TRBJ2-5, the V gene TRBV5-8; TRBD2 aligns across 13 bases. The V and J ends lost 3 bases and 2 bases, in that order; junction bases with no gene match: 10. The CDR3 is 18 amino acids. Germline V lookup: CDR1 SGHTS, CDR2 YDEGEE. CDR3 loop: CASSSGTSGEIIQETQYF. The CDR3 bases are TGTGCCAGCAGCTCGGGGACTAGCGGGGAGATCATACAAGAGACCCAGTACTTC. Variable domain in full (rest from reference TRBV5-8 and TRBJ2-5): EAGVTQSPTHLIKTRGQQATLRCSPISGHTSVYWYQQALGLGLQFLLWYDEGEERNRGNFPPRFSGRQFPNYSSELNVNALELEDSALYLCASSSGTSGEIIQETQYFGPGTRLLVL.